This passage covers 14 T cell receptor beta chains from one sample sequenced in a study of T and B cells in COVID-19 patients. Blood genomic DNA input for TRB amplification was 250-500 ng. Multiplex PCR with BIOMED2 TRB-A/B primer pools amplified TRB rearrangements. TCRdb re-analysed the multiplex PCR reads in MiXCR, keeping a single row per CDR3 protein. The sample comprises 20,000 to 25,000 distinct CDR3 sequences, about 32% of which are singletons, and approximately 3% rests with the top ten. The specimen sequenced was blood. Source of these receptors: a human donor who had recovered from COVID-19.

The genes are TRBV12-3 or TRBV12-4 and TRBJ2-2; no firm D call. V shed 1 base and J shed 1 base, with 4 bases lying between them. This CDR3 is 14 amino acids long. The CDR3 DNA reads TGTGCCAGCAGTTTAGAGGAGAACACCGGGGAGCTGTTTTTT. Protein: CASSLEENTGELFF.

V and J are TRBV7-2 and TRBJ2-7, with no clear D. The V gene lost 5 bases and the J gene lost 0 bases, with 14 bases spanning the gap. The CDR3 is made up of 15 amino acids. The germline V gene encodes CDR1 SGHTA and CDR2 FQGNSA. Here the CDR3 DNA reads TGTGCCAGCAGCCTCGGCCAGGCGCTCTCCTACGAGCAGTACTTC. Translation gives CASSLGQALSYEQYF.

The chain couples TRBV13 to TRBJ2-7; no clear D gene. Germline CDR1 and CDR2: PRHDT and FYEKMQ (reference sequence). V dropped 2 bases and J dropped 3 bases, with 5 bases sitting between them. The CDR3 totals 12 residues. The CDR3 nucleotides are TGTGCCAGCAGCTTACAGGACTACGAGCAGTACTTC. Translating it yields CASSLQDYEQYF. The full variable domain, with the rest looked up from reference TRBV13 and TRBJ2-7, is AAGVIQSPRHLIKEKRETATLKCYPIPRHDTVYWYQQGPGQDPQFLISFYEKMQSDKGSIPDRFSAQQFSDYHSELNMSSLELGDSALYFCASSLQDYEQYFGPGTRLTVT.

Relative to its sample, this clonotype is medium-sized. The rearrangement uses TRBV6-5 and TRBJ2-7; the match to TRBD1 covers 7 bases. Germline CDR1 and CDR2: MNHEY and SVGAGI. V lost 7 bases to trimming and J lost 2 bases; unmatched junction nucleotides: 5. This CDR3 spans 13 amino acids. For the CDR3, the DNA is TGTGCCAGCAATGCAGGGGGAACCTACGAGCAGTACTTC. Amino acid sequence: CASNAGGTYEQYF.

This clonotype has a count of ten or more. The gene calls are TRBV27 and TRBJ1-1; the match to TRBD1 covers 7 bases. In germline, CDR1 is MNHEY, CDR2 SMNVEV (reference sequence). J was trimmed by 3 bases and V by 5 bases; bases with no gene match: 6. This CDR3 has 14 residues. CDR3 protein: CASSRTGWDTEAFF. CDR3 sequence (DNA): TGTGCCAGCAGTCGGACAGGATGGGACACTGAAGCTTTCTTT.

The CDR3 nucleotides read TGTGCCAGCAGCTTATCTGGCGGGAAAGGCGAGCAGTACTTC. Encoded protein: CASSLSGGKGEQYF. The V and J genes are TRBV5-6 and TRBJ2-7; D possibly corresponds to TRBD2 (6 bases). Germline lookup yields CDR1 SGHDT and CDR2 YYEEEE. The CDR3 runs to 14 residues. The germline V and J ends were trimmed by 2 bases and 6 bases, with 15 bases remaining between them.

In this sample, this clonotype turned up a few times. The chain joins TRBV5-4 to TRBJ2-3; a possible D gene is TRBD1 (5 bases). This CDR3 is built from 16 residues. Germline V gene lookup returns CDR1 SGHNT and CDR2 YYREEE (reference sequence). V was cut by 4 bases and J by 4 bases, with 19 bases left in between. The chain's CDR3 is CASSLRVQGRADTQYF. CDR3 nucleotide sequence: TGTGCCAGCAGCCTTAGGGTCCAGGGCCGCGCAGATACGCAGTATTTT.

Points on this clonotype: A much larger clone lies a single base off, so this may be a read error. The chain combines TRBV19 with TRBJ1-5; perhaps TRBD1 as D (6 bases). The CDR3 covers 15 residues. Germline CDR1 is LNHDA and CDR2 is SQIVND (reference sequence). Written as DNA, the CDR3 is TGTGCCAGTAGAACCCACAGGGCAGGCAATCAGTCCCAGCATTTT. Translated, it gives CASRTHRAGNQSQHF.

Many counts were recorded for this clonotype. The chain has TRBV6-5 and TRBJ1-2, with D possibly matching TRBD1 (5 bases). This CDR3 has 16 residues. CDR1 is MNHEY, CDR2 SVGAGI, per germline. The V gene lost 5 bases and the J gene lost 7 bases, with 23 bases spanning the gap. In nucleotides, the CDR3 is TGTGCCAGCAGTCCCAATCCCGCCGTTGGGGCTAGTGGCTACACCTTC. The encoded protein is CASSPNPAVGASGYTF.

This clonotype is termed medium-sized. The V and J genes are TRBV19 and TRBJ2-2; 10 bases agree with TRBD2. Germline CDR1 is LNHDA and CDR2 is SQIVND (reference sequence). The J segment lost 7 bases and the V segment lost 5 bases, leaving 7 bases of the junction unmatched. This CDR3 contains 15 residues. The CDR3 sequence is CASSGTSVVGGELFF. CDR3 sequence (DNA): TGTGCCAGTAGTGGGACTAGCGTGGTGGGCGGGGAGCTGTTTTTT.

This clonotype is medium-sized (0.01 to 0.1%) within its sample. CDR3 region: CSVRSQETQYF. CDR3 nucleotides: TGCAGCGTTAGGTCACAAGAGACCCAGTACTTC. The chain combines TRBV29-1 with TRBJ2-5; D remains unclear. CDR1 and CDR2 from the germline V gene are SQVTM and ANQGSEA. V lost 5 bases to trimming and J lost 2 bases, with 6 bases between them. The CDR3 runs to 11 residues.

This clonotype was recorded a few times. The V gene is TRBV12-3 or TRBV12-4, the J gene TRBJ2-1; 13 nucleotides align to TRBD2. This CDR3 region has 16 residues. Germline trimming cut 3 bases from V and 3 bases from J; bases unmatched to any gene: 2. CDR3 residues: CASSFGLAGVYNEQFF. In nucleotides, the CDR3 is TGTGCCAGCAGTTTCGGACTAGCGGGAGTCTACAATGAGCAGTTCTTC.

Relative to its sample, this clonotype is medium-sized. V gene TRBV29-1 combines with J gene TRBJ1-6; TRBD1 matches 10 bases. V lost 5 bases and J lost 8; bases outside the gene matches: 3. The CDR3 is 13 residues long. Germline V gene lookup returns CDR1 SQVTM and CDR2 ANQGSEA. CDR3 sequence: CSVSGTGDSPLHF. The CDR3 region has the DNA TGCAGCGTTTCCGGGACAGGGGATTCACCCCTCCACTTT.

The genes are TRBV6-4 and TRBJ2-1; D unclear. The CDR3 runs to 15 residues. Germline lookup yields CDR1 MRHNA and CDR2 SNTAGT. V lost 6 bases and J lost 3, with 15 bases in between. CDR3 bases: TGTGCCAGCAGCGAACACTTCGACGGCTACAATGAGCAGTTCTTC. This translates into CASSEHFDGYNEQFF.